A selection of T cell receptor beta chains follows, all from one sample in a study of blood T cell repertoires in COVID-19. Sequenced by immunoSEQ multiplex PCR; TCRdb stores in-frame clones only, minus some. The table includes about 170,000 clones, around 85% detected once. The specimen was peripheral blood. Receptor source: a woman older than 75 with COVID-19, enrolled during active disease. The CDR3 runs from the conserved cysteine through the conserved F or W. D genes are given only for firm matches. Only some rows state a clone size, as once, few, many or a class for expanded clones.

J: TRBJ1-2
V: TRBV5-1
size: -
D: -
DNA: TGCGCCAGCGGCCTCGGGGGGGTTAATGGCTACACCTTC
CDR3: CASGLGGVNGYTF

J: TRBJ1-5
V: TRBV29-1
size: -
D: TRBD1
DNA: TGCAGCGTTCTGGGACAGGATAGCAATCAGCCCCAGCATTTT
CDR3: CSVLGQDSNQPQHF

J: TRBJ2-5
V: TRBV7-9
size: -
D: -
DNA: TGTGCCAGCAGCTTTTCCAGCCAAGAGACCCAGTACTTC
CDR3: CASSFSSQETQYF

J: TRBJ2-2
V: TRBV6-5
size: -
D: -
DNA: TGTGCCAGCAGTTACGCCAGGGGTAATGGCGGGGAGCTGTTTTTT
CDR3: CASSYARGNGGELFF

J: TRBJ1-1
V: TRBV28
size: -
D: TRBD1
DNA: TGTGCCAGCAGTTTAGGGGGACAGGAGAACACTGAAGCTTTCTTT
CDR3: CASSLGGQENTEAFF

J: TRBJ1-1
V: TRBV25-1
size: -
D: TRBD1
DNA: TGTGCCAGCAGTGACAACAGGGGCTTGAACACTGAAGCTTTCTTT
CDR3: CASSDNRGLNTEAFF

J: TRBJ2-7
V: TRBV15
size: -
D: TRBD2
DNA: TGTGCCACCAGCAGAGATCGGGGCCGGGGGGGAGCCCACGAGCAGTACTTC
CDR3: CATSRDRGRGGAHEQYF

J: TRBJ1-6
V: TRBV10-3
size: -
D: -
DNA: TGTGCCATCAGGCAGGCCATCTCCTATAATTCACCCCTCCACTTT
CDR3: CAIRQAISYNSPLHF

J: TRBJ1-1
V: TRBV3-1/TRBV3-2
size: once
D: TRBD1
DNA: TGTGCCAGCAGCCAAGATAGGGGACAGCCCAAGGGTGAAGCTTTCTTT
CDR3: CASSQDRGQPKGEAFF

J: TRBJ2-1
V: TRBV19
size: -
D: -
DNA: TGTGCCAGTAGTAGCGGCCCACCCACCAGTGAGCAGTTCTTC
CDR3: CASSSGPPTSEQFF

J: TRBJ1-4
V: TRBV9
size: -
D: -
DNA: TGTGCCAGTTCCCCGGGTTCAACTAATGAAAAACTGTTTTTT
CDR3: CASSPGSTNEKLFF

J: TRBJ2-4
V: TRBV3-1/TRBV3-2
size: once
D: TRBD2
DNA: TGTGCCAGCAGCCGGACTAGCGGGGGGGCGATCGAAAACATTCAGTACTTC
CDR3: CASSRTSGGAIENIQYF

J: TRBJ2-1
V: TRBV24-1
size: -
D: TRBD2
DNA: TGTGCCACCAGTGATCCCTCGGCGGGAGGGCCCAATGAGCAGTTCTTC
CDR3: CATSDPSAGGPNEQFF

J: TRBJ2-1
V: TRBV29-1
size: -
D: -
DNA: TGCAGCGTTGAGGTAATGGTCAAAGGGGTTATCGACTCCTACAATGAGCAGTTCTTC
CDR3: CSVEVMVKGVIDSYNEQFF

J: TRBJ2-1
V: TRBV3-1/TRBV3-2
size: -
D: TRBD2
DNA: TGTGCCAGCAGCCCGGCCGCGGGAGTCGATGAGCAGTTCTTC
CDR3: CASSPAAGVDEQFF

J: TRBJ2-7
V: TRBV28
size: -
D: -
DNA: TGTGCCAGCCAAAAATCCTACGAGCAGTACTTC
CDR3: CASQKSYEQYF

J: TRBJ1-1
V: TRBV7-9
size: -
D: -
DNA: TGTGCCAGCAGGGGGGGTAACGGGGTTTACACTGAAGCTTTCTTT
CDR3: CASRGGNGVYTEAFF

J: TRBJ1-4
V: TRBV3-1/TRBV3-2
size: -
D: -
DNA: TGTGCCAGCAGTAGTCCCCTCCCTGGACTAAATGAAAAACTGTTTTTT
CDR3: CASSSPLPGLNEKLFF

J: TRBJ1-5
V: TRBV7-8
size: -
D: -
DNA: TGTGCCAGCAGCCCCTTTTTTAATCAGCCCCAGCATTTT
CDR3: CASSPFFNQPQHF

J: TRBJ1-2
V: TRBV5-1
size: -
D: TRBD1
DNA: TGCGCCAGCAGCTTAGGGACAGGGGGAGGCTATGGCTACACCTTC
CDR3: CASSLGTGGGYGYTF

J: TRBJ1-5
V: TRBV5-1
size: -
D: -
DNA: TGCGCCAGCAGCGGGGAGGGCGGCCAGCCCCAGCATTTT
CDR3: CASSGEGGQPQHF

J: TRBJ1-2
V: TRBV14
size: -
D: TRBD1
DNA: TGTGCCAGCAGCCCCGGGACAGGCTCCTATGGCTACACCTTC
CDR3: CASSPGTGSYGYTF

J: TRBJ2-5
V: TRBV18
size: -
D: -
DNA: TGTGCCAGCTCACCATCGGGGGAGACCCAGTACTTC
CDR3: CASSPSGETQYF

J: TRBJ1-5
V: TRBV2
size: -
D: -
DNA: TGTGCCAGCAGTGTTGGCAGGGCCAACAATCAGCCCCAGCATTTT
CDR3: CASSVGRANNQPQHF

J: TRBJ2-1
V: TRBV10-1
size: -
D: TRBD2
DNA: TGCGCCAGCAGGCAAGCCGGGACTAGCGGGACTTACAATGAGCAGTTCTTC
CDR3: CASRQAGTSGTYNEQFF

J: TRBJ1-1
V: TRBV19
size: few
D: -
DNA: TGTGCCAGTACCCTCTACGGGGTGAACACTGAAGCTTTCTTT
CDR3: CASTLYGVNTEAFF

J: TRBJ2-7
V: TRBV18
size: -
D: -
DNA: TGTGCCAGCTCACCACGTGCGTATGAGCAGTACTTC
CDR3: CASSPRAYEQYF

J: TRBJ1-2
V: TRBV2
size: once
D: -
DNA: TGTGCCAGCAGTGACGAGGGGGTCCGGGGCTACACCTTC
CDR3: CASSDEGVRGYTF

J: TRBJ2-2
V: TRBV3-1/TRBV3-2
size: -
D: -
DNA: TGTGCCAGCAGCCCTGACGGGTTCCACGGGGAGCTGTTTTTT
CDR3: CASSPDGFHGELFF

J: TRBJ1-1
V: TRBV10-3
size: once
D: -
DNA: TGTGCCATCAGTGATGGTCAGACAGGACAGAACACTGAAGCTTTCTTT
CDR3: CAISDGQTGQNTEAFF

J: TRBJ1-6
V: TRBV7-8
size: -
D: TRBD1
DNA: TGTGCCAGCAGCTTAGCCGGGACAGCCTATAATTCACCCCTCCACTTT
CDR3: CASSLAGTAYNSPLHF

J: TRBJ1-1
V: TRBV12-3/TRBV12-4
size: -
D: TRBD1
DNA: TGTGCCACCTCCCTTGGACAGGCGGCTGAAGCTTTCTTT
CDR3: CATSLGQAAEAFF

J: TRBJ1-4
V: TRBV5-4
size: few
D: -
DNA: TGTGCCAGCAGTCCTGGGCCGGCGGGAGTGGAAAAACTGTTTTTT
CDR3: CASSPGPAGVEKLFF

J: TRBJ2-1
V: TRBV7-9
size: -
D: TRBD1
DNA: TGTGCCAGCAGCCAGGGACAGCCCTACAATGAGCAGTTCTTC
CDR3: CASSQGQPYNEQFF

J: TRBJ2-5
V: TRBV3-1/TRBV3-2
size: -
D: -
DNA: TGTGCCAGCAGCCAAGCCGGCGGCTATAAAGAGACCCAGTACTTC
CDR3: CASSQAGGYKETQYF

J: TRBJ2-3
V: TRBV5-1
size: -
D: TRBD2
DNA: TGCGCCAGCAGCCCGGAGGGGACTAGCGGGTACACAGATACGCAGTATTTT
CDR3: CASSPEGTSGYTDTQYF

J: TRBJ2-3
V: TRBV5-1
size: -
D: -
DNA: TGCGCCAGCAACAGGGGCACAGATACGCAGTATTTT
CDR3: CASNRGTDTQYF

J: TRBJ2-3
V: TRBV18
size: -
D: -
DNA: TGTGCCACCTTGGTGGAGCAGGGCGCAGATACGCAGTATTTT
CDR3: CATLVEQGADTQYF

J: TRBJ2-2
V: TRBV5-1
size: -
D: -
DNA: TGCGCCAGCAGTCTTGACGGGAGTAACACCGGGGAGCTGTTTTTT
CDR3: CASSLDGSNTGELFF

J: TRBJ1-1
V: TRBV3-1/TRBV3-2
size: -
D: TRBD1
DNA: TGTGCCAGCAGCACTGACAGGGACACTGAAGCTTTCTTT
CDR3: CASSTDRDTEAFF

J: TRBJ2-2
V: TRBV6-5
size: -
D: -
DNA: TGTGCCAGCCACTCGCAGGGGGGCGGCACCGGGGAGCTGTTTTTT
CDR3: CASHSQGGGTGELFF

J: TRBJ1-3
V: TRBV5-1
size: -
D: -
DNA: TGCGCCAGCAGCCCGGACACGGCGGGAAACACCATATATTTT
CDR3: CASSPDTAGNTIYF

J: TRBJ2-2
V: TRBV4-1
size: once
D: -
DNA: TGCGCCGGAAGACAGGAAACGAACACCGGGGAGCTGTTTTTT
CDR3: CAGRQETNTGELFF

J: TRBJ1-1
V: TRBV7-9
size: -
D: -
DNA: TGTGCCAGCAGCTTAGGGACAATGAACACTGAAGCTTTCTTT
CDR3: CASSLGTMNTEAFF

J: TRBJ1-4
V: TRBV15
size: -
D: -
DNA: TGTGCCACCAGCAGAGAGGGGGGGCATAATGAAAAACTGTTTTTT
CDR3: CATSREGGHNEKLFF

J: TRBJ2-3
V: TRBV19
size: -
D: TRBD1
DNA: TGTGCCAGTAGTTCCCGACAGGGGACAGATACGCAGTATTTT
CDR3: CASSSRQGTDTQYF

J: TRBJ1-2
V: TRBV3-1/TRBV3-2
size: -
D: -
DNA: TGTGCCAGCAGCCAAGGTTGGGAGACGGCGCATTTTTACTATGGCTACACCTTC
CDR3: CASSQGWETAHFYYGYTF

J: TRBJ1-6
V: TRBV19
size: few
D: -
DNA: TGTGCCAGTAGTATCACCGGGGAAAATAATTCACCCCTCCACTTT
CDR3: CASSITGENNSPLHF

J: TRBJ1-2
V: TRBV28
size: -
D: -
DNA: TGTGCCAGCAGGATCGCCCCCCCCCGGGAGGGCGATGGCTACACCTTC
CDR3: CASRIAPPREGDGYTF